A single sample is the source of the 7 T cell receptor beta chains below, sequenced in a study of blood T cells in healthy people across ages. For the second PCR, which ran for about 6 to 12 cycles, a sample-barcoded 5' primer and a J-beta primer mix were used. TCRdb passed the 5' RACE reads through MiXCR, listing each CDR3 protein once. Seen here are 1.5 million to 2 million distinct CDR3 sequences, about 49% observed once, and the top ten hold approximately 2%. The specimen was blood. The receptor source for this set is a woman aged 40 to 49 in good health.

This CDR3 reads CASSLGGLAGAYSSSYNEQFF. The CDR3 DNA reads as TGTGCCAGCAGCTTAGGGGGACTAGCGGGGGCCTACTCCAGCTCCTACAATGAGCAGTTCTTC. The chain has TRBV11-2 and TRBJ2-1, with 14 nucleotides matching TRBD2. CDR3 length: 21 amino acids. J was trimmed by 0 bases and V by 1 base; bases with no gene match: 11. Germline lookup yields CDR1 SGHAT and CDR2 FQNNGV.

V and J are TRBV28 and TRBJ2-3; D is perhaps TRBD1 (5 bases). Trimming removed 2 bases at V and 6 bases at J, with 18 bases between. The CDR3 has 16 amino acids. Germline V gene data show CDR1 as MDHEN and CDR2 as SYDVKM. The CDR3 region has the DNA TGTGCCAGCAGTTTAGTGGGGCTCGGCCCTTGGGATACGCAGTATTTT. Residues: CASSLVGLGPWDTQYF.

About this clonotype: The conserved phenylalanine or tryptophan normally closing the CDR3 is absent here, so this likely arose from a read error. No DNA is shown, since the ends of the CDR3 on it are uncertain; the CDR3 is the one TCRdb lists. J is TRBJ1-5 and V is TRBV28. Germline-derived CDR1 and CDR2 are MDHEN and SYDVKM. 13 amino acids form the CDR3, both terminal residues included. CDR3 region: CASSFQYNQPHHY.

CDR3 DNA: TGTGCCAGCAGCCAAGGTGCAACGAGAAACTATGGCTACACCTTC. It yields the protein CASSQGATRNYGYTF. This rearrangement joins TRBV3-1 to TRBJ1-2, with D hard to call. Trimming pared 1 base from V and 2 bases from J, leaving 11 bases between. The germline CDR1 and CDR2 sequences are LGHDT and YNNKEL (reference sequence). There are 15 residues in the CDR3.

There are a few counts of this clonotype. The rearrangement uses TRBV7-2 and TRBJ2-1; 8 bases fit TRBD1. This CDR3 contains 13 residues. V gave up 6 bases and J gave up 6 bases; unmatched junction bases: 4. CDR1 SGHTA and CDR2 FQGNSA come from the germline V gene. Here the CDR3 DNA reads TGTGCCAGCAGACTCGACAGGGGCAATGAGCAGTTCTTC. It codes for CASRLDRGNEQFF.

There are a few counts of this clonotype. The chain recombines TRBV20-1 with TRBJ2-6; no definite D call. Looked up from germline, CDR1 is DFQATT and CDR2 is SNEGSKA (reference sequence). The V end was cut by 6 bases, the J end by 3 bases, with 9 bases between. The CDR3 contains 13 residues. CDR3 coding DNA: TGCAGTGCCACCCGTTATGGGGCCAACGTCCTGACTTTC. Protein: CSATRYGANVLTF.

V gene TRBV27 combines with J gene TRBJ2-7; no firm D call. V was trimmed by 8 bases and J by 5 bases, leaving 19 bases between them. Germline CDR1 and CDR2: MNHEY and SMNVEV (reference sequence). The CDR3 extends over 14 amino acids. CDR3 sequence: CASGGWGGVHEQYF. In nucleotides, the CDR3 is TGTGCCAGCGGTGGGTGGGGTGGTGTCCACGAGCAGTACTTC.